The TCR beta chain under discussion was sequenced for a study of cytomegalovirus exposure and HLA in healthy donors (dated by TCRdb to about 2017). Concerning the study at large: An earlier analysis of roughly 610 of the donors reported 276 Gb of sequence data and 117 million unique TCR beta sequences obtained from about 180 million T cells. Because of strong linkage in the cohort, five DR-DQ haplotypes were treated as single units for association and clustering. Every discovery cohort repertoire had been produced on one sequencing platform. The T cell repertoires of 666 subjects were profiled by immunosequencing and related to cytomegalovirus serostatus. Typing coverage differed by locus: A, B, C, DRB1 and DQB1 were typed in about 620-630 donors, DQA1 in 522, DPA1 in 600 to 610, and DPB1 in 450 to 480. An earlier analysis of approximately 640 of the donors applied high-throughput TCR beta sequencing to assess whether each TCR beta V gene segment acted as functional or pseudogenic. About 300 gigabases of sequencing data and 70 million to 95 million unique TCR sequences made up an early release that covered over 550 HLA-typed donors. Of the approximately 400 genotyped donors, about 80% fell in the genetic ancestry cluster associated with self-reported Caucasian donors. Among over 350 genotyped donors of the cohort, an average of approximately 240,000 unique TCR beta nucleotide sequences were sequenced per donor, around 18% of them non-productive. The aim of the study was to test whether cataloging public T cell receptors could identify signatures of past pathogen exposure. Donor age, sex, ethnicity and CMV serostatus were compiled together with the repertoire data. Class I and class II HLA loci were covered by the typing at four-digit resolution. To predict cytomegalovirus infection status, the study brought together high-throughput TCR immunosequencing, statistical association of individual TCRs with disease status, and machine learning. In a later analysis, previously published TCR beta repertoires from some 640 donors were re-analyzed and high-resolution HLA genotyping was added so that TCR occurrence patterns could be studied. A later genetic analysis used genome-wide SNP genotypes for about 60% of the roughly 700 donors, treating that subset as a discovery cohort. Besides the first cohort of roughly 660 subjects, a separate validation cohort made up of 120 different subjects was used. Rather than using new phenotypic data, the later analysis identified candidate immune exposures from TCR beta sequences and from how often those sequences occurred across donors.

Library method: the immunoSEQ multiplex PCR assay. The multiplex PCR relied on a mix of 60 forward primers for TCR Vbeta segments and 13 reverse primers for TCR Jbeta segments. Amplification of the CDR3 region of rearranged TCR beta genes was performed with a multiplex PCR assay on genomic DNA. The Illumina HiSeq System was used to sequence the amplified TCR beta libraries as 87-base-pair reads. Per the source publication's procedure: A later analysis counted approximately 84 million unique TCR beta chains across the 700 or so repertoires, and roughly 11 million of these chains were shared by at least two donors. Raw reads were error-corrected and collapsed into unique sequences by a nearest-neighbor algorithm in which closely related sequences were merged to remove PCR and sequencing errors. CDR3 sequences were aligned to IMGT reference sequences to assign V, D and J gene segments. For a sequence to be retained, at least a six-nucleotide match to both a V gene segment and a J gene segment was required. Rearrangements were called productive when the CDR3 lacked stop codons and stayed in frame with V and J; all others were non-productive. Following IMGT convention, CDR3 was defined as the stretch from the second conserved V-encoded cysteine to the conserved J-encoded phenylalanine. Sequences without an unambiguous match to a single V gene segment were excluded from the earlier analysis of approximately 560 of the donors. In an earlier analysis of several hundred of the donors, a V segment was called functional when productive rearrangements were above 56.7%, and segregating when the standard deviation between donors exceeded 5%. A statistical classification framework was built to diagnose cytomegalovirus status from the catalog of TCR beta chain sequences. In a later analysis, TCR nucleotide sequences were compared against IMGT/GENE-DB human TR gene sequences so that V and J genes could be assigned. In a later analysis, CDR3 sequences and most-parsimonious VDJ recombination scenarios were assigned using the TCRdist pipeline. In a later analysis, every TCR beta chain was defined by the combination of its CDR3 amino acid sequence and its V-gene family, and reads without a unique V-gene family were dropped. To address suspected cross-contamination and a sequencing artifact, a later analysis removed some 620 highly shared, low-generation-probability nucleotide sequences. In a later analysis, a clonal expansion index was calculated for each public chain from normalized within-repertoire ranks of inferred template counts. A later analysis computed generation probabilities with a VDJ recombination model fitted to out-of-frame rearrangements, and checked the results against IGoR. Hypergeometric tests were used in a later analysis to score TCR-TCR, TCR-HLA and TCR-CMV co-occurrence, with a repertoire-size bias correction applied to the TCR pairs. False discovery rates were estimated in a later analysis by permuting HLA or CMV assignments 20 times. A later analysis grouped co-occurring TCRs with DBSCAN, adding TCRdist sequence similarity when clustering within HLA-allele-positive subsets. Repertoires with fewer than 30,000 or more than 120,000 public chains, plus five repertoires with anomalous nucleotide sharing, were excluded from co-occurrence clustering. The table comes from immuneACCESS by way of TCRdb, which keeps in-frame sequences with V and J called. Part of the clones is missing from these tables; in studies checked, under half for an unresolved V gene and the rest for unknown reasons. V, J and clone size are those of that table, while D and trimming were read from the DNA. The sample records some 120,000 clones, about four fifths of which are singletons. The ten most abundant clones make up approximately 23% of the sample.

The CDR3 starts with the cysteine, ends with the phenylalanine, and has 12 residues. The kept DNA is CDR3 alone, 36 bases in frame from the first base. General conclusions and limits of the study: Some IMGT-functional V segments, including TRBV6-2 and TRBV6-3, could not be told apart with the 87-base-pair reads, so those segments were excluded. Assigning TCR associations to individual alleles was difficult when HLA alleles, especially DR and DQ, strongly co-occurred. The only immune exposure information available for the cohort was CMV serostatus. Broadly in line with IMGT annotations, most TCR beta V segments showed up in productive rearrangements about 90% or about 30% of the time in an earlier analysis of a few hundred of the donors. The authors suggested that the approach could potentially be extended to other disease states and immunological phenotypes. Because counts were too low, seventeen rarely observed V segments, including chromosome 9 orphons, were left out of the earlier analysis of about 620 of the donors. The study listed 150 to 200 TCR beta chains as associated with cytomegalovirus. Most TCR sequences were observed very rarely across donors, whereas some public TCRs were present in many individuals. The sequencing pipeline was judged likely to have produced a cluster of highly shared sequence variants as a technical artifact. In a later genetic analysis, fewer N-insertions in productive TCRs were reported among donors in an Asian-associated ancestry cluster than the approximately 710-donor mean. An association between a missense DCLRE1C variant and V-gene and J-gene trimming of TCR beta chains was found in a later genetic analysis and replicated in an independent cohort. Presence/absence analyses assumed roughly uniform sequencing depth across donors, an assumption that may not hold. According to a later analysis, parvovirus B19, influenza, CMV and Epstein-Barr virus appeared linked to several top co-occurrence clusters. A later analysis associated about 17,000 TCR beta sequences with specific HLA alleles at a false discovery rate of 0.05. Linkage disequilibrium might explain the correlated functional status among segregating V segments, but an unknown experimental factor could not be ruled out. In a later analysis, TCR association rates were found to vary across HLA loci, with the most associated TCRs seen for DRB1 alleles and the fewest for HLA-C alleles. In vitro tests confirmed that a few of the cytomegalovirus-associated TCR beta chains recognize cytomegalovirus antigens. Because HLA typing was missing for some donors at each locus, association tests included only the typed subset. In both the original and validation cohorts, the classifier was reported to diagnose cytomegalovirus status with high specificity and sensitivity. Most CMV-associated TCR beta chains appeared to be HLA-restricted in a later analysis, and the HLA associations seemed to be driven largely by CMV exposure. In this cohort, only TCR beta chains were sequenced, and detectable features were limited by the absence of alpha or paired-chain data. Compared with equally common non-associated chains, HLA-associated TCR beta chains in a later analysis were more clonally expanded and had lower generation probabilities. A further reported finding was that TCR beta sequences accurately predicted the HLA-A and HLA-B alleles for most subjects in the first cohort.

This clone was observed a few times. The clone's antigen remains unknown. No base-level quality is on record; no much larger clone is a single base apart. The cohort was made up of approximately 700 healthy bone marrow donors. Cohort members were all nominally healthy when sampled, although unrecorded immune exposures were likely present. The donor was CMV seropositive and was included in the group of 250 to 300 seropositive cohort members. A peripheral blood sample was collected from each donor, and TCR beta sequencing was performed on peripheral blood mononuclear cells. The Qiagen DNeasy Blood Extraction Kit was used to extract genomic DNA from the blood cell samples.

This TCR was recovered from a man aged 25 to 40 in good health and CMV-seropositive. This chain is built from TRBV1 and TRBJ1-1. TRBV1 is noted as a pseudogene. The sample taken for sequencing was PBMCs. The sequence in DNA is TGCACCAGCGCTAGTCGGAACACTGAAGCTTTCTTT. This encodes CTSASRNTEAFF.